This T cell receptor beta chain was documented in a study of beta chain features in type 1 diabetes. Study in general: Patients did not differ from healthy donors in age, gender or cell yield. Whole-study findings and limits: Type 1 diabetes patients had TCRB CDR3s that were shorter (moderately but significantly so) in all four CD4+ subsets. Lower insertion and higher deletion counts appeared at VDJ junctions in type 1 diabetes patients.

Germline values: CDR1 SGHTS, CDR2 YDEGEE. The CDR3 spans 15 residues. J lost 1 base, V lost 1 base, and 3 bases had no gene match. Every participating donor gave one draw, a heparinised blood sample averaging about 116 mL. All of the isolated RNA was reverse transcribed, so expressed TCRB transcripts were sequenced. The assay was immunoSEQ multiplex PCR, and TCRdb's table has in-frame clones only and misses some. This sample has about 250,000 clones, with over 12% found just once. The sample holds a few counts of this clone. No antigen is known for it. The gene calls are TRBV5-8 and TRBJ1-1, with TRBD1 matching 8 bases. This receptor was obtained from a middle-aged woman in good health. Sequences were obtained from naive CD4+ T cells from blood. CDR3 nucleotide sequence: TGTGCCAGCAGCTTGCAGGGGGCGCGGAACACTGAAGCTTTCTTT. It yields the protein CASSLQGARNTEAFF.